This paragraph reports one T cell receptor beta chain. These data are taken from a study of CD8 T cells in Susac syndrome. Blood CD8+ and CD4+ T cells underwent high-throughput TCR beta sequencing. TEMRA cells were FACS-enriched and CD8+ and CD4+ T cells negatively isolated. Random hexamers were used to reverse transcribe an amount of about 0.45 to 1 ug RNA. Across 54 Vbeta and 13 Jbeta, TCR beta CDR3 was amplified with immunoSEQ multiplex PCR. One entry per CDR3 protein results from TCRdb running MiXCR on the immunoSEQ multiplex PCR reads. Among about 150,000 distinct CDR3 sequences, nearly 97% were seen once, and the ten largest hold around 0.15%. V was trimmed by 4 bases and J by 3 bases, leaving 13 bases between them. This CDR3 region has 14 residues. Germline V lookup: CDR1 MNHEY, CDR2 SMNVEV (reference sequence).

Sequences were obtained from CD8+ T cells from PBMCs. The TCR originated in a human donor with multiple sclerosis. The J gene is TRBJ2-7, the V gene TRBV27, with TRBD1 as a possible D gene (6 bases). Written as DNA, the CDR3 is TGTGCCAGCAGTTGGAGTCAGGGGCACTACGAGCAGTACTTC. Translated: CASSWSQGHYEQYF.